This TCR beta chain was observed in a study of T-cell reconstitution after alpha-beta-depleted transplantation in children. Study-wide results and limits: Newly produced T cells mostly provided counts and TCRbeta diversity after one year, as hyperexpanded clones declined. Alpha-beta T cells about two months after transplant reportedly derived from several hundred expanded graft clones.

In this sample, this clonotype turned up once. Its target is unknown. A TCRbeta library incorporating unique molecular identifiers was prepared. MiXCR, applied by TCRdb to the PCR reads, yields one record per CDR3 protein. Among fewer than 550,000 distinct CDR3 sequences listed, approximately 10% were seen once. CDR3 length: 13 amino acids. Looked up from germline, CDR1 is KGHSH and CDR2 is LQKENI. Deletions cut 5 bases from V and 9 bases from J, with 14 bases between. The source material was PBMCs, mostly from graft donor cells, sampled 180 days after TCRalphabeta/CD19-depleted stem cell transplant. J is TRBJ2-1 and V is TRBV18; D not certain. The receptor was isolated from a female patient aged 2-15 years who had a stem cell transplant for aplastic anemia, so the T cells may come from the graft donor. CDR3 DNA sequence: TGTGCCAGCTCATCGAAACGGACGGGTGAGCAGTTCTTC. Translation gives CASSSKRTGEQFF.